This T cell receptor beta chain comes out of a study of early T cells in non-severe SARS-CoV-2 infection. Many counts were recorded for this clonotype. In TCRdb, the 5' RACE reads were re-called with MiXCR into one record per CDR3 protein. The repertoire has some 46,000 distinct CDR3 sequences, about 10% of them found once; the top ten carry about 15%. Per the germline V gene, CDR1 is MDHEN and CDR2 is SYDVKM. V gave up 4 bases and J gave up 4 bases; unmatched junction bases: 2. CDR3 size: 13 residues. This TCR was recovered from an adult who was a healthcare worker with PCR-confirmed SARS-CoV-2 infection or an uninfected control (not recorded which). Sequencing was performed on whole blood. V usage is TRBV28 and J usage is TRBJ1-1, with 8 nucleotides matching TRBD1. CDR3 amino acids: CASSSGQGTEAFF. DNA of the CDR3: TGTGCCAGCAGTTCAGGACAGGGCACTGAAGCTTTCTTT.